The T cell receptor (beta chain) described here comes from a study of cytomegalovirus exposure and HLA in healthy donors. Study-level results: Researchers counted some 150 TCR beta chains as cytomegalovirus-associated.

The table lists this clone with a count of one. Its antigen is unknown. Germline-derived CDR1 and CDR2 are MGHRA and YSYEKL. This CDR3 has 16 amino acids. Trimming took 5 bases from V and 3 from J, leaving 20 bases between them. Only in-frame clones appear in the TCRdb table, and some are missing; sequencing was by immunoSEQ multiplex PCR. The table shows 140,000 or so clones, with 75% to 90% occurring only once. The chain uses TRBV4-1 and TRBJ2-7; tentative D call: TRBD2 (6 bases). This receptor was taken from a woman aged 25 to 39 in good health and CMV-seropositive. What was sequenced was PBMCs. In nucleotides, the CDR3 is TGCGCCAGCAGCTCGGGACCCCCGAGGGGAGGCTACGAGCAGTACTTC. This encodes CASSSGPPRGGYEQYF.